Reported below is one T cell receptor (beta chain). Its antigen remains unknown. The data stem from a study of T cells in localized non-small cell lung cancer. Study-wide results and limits: Sequencing covered just one tumor region, so heterogeneity cannot be ruled out. Higher blood T cell density went with longer overall survival. Measurement of T cell clonality placed uninvolved adjacent lung highest, above the level in tumor. Adjacent lung had a median roughly 58 of the 100 largest tumor clones.

The assay was immunoSEQ multiplex PCR, and TCRdb's table has in-frame clones only and misses some. This table holds approximately 28,000 clones, 80% to 90% found once. Germline V CDR1 and CDR2: LGHNA, YNFKEQ. The CDR3 is 13 amino acids. The V and J ends lost 0 bases and 4 bases respectively, with 5 bases between them. The origin of this receptor is an older female donor with stage II squamous cell lung carcinoma. The sequencing used peripheral blood, collected before any cancer treatment. The gene calls are TRBV4-2 and TRBJ2-3; D unresolved. The CDR3 coding sequence is TGTGCCAGCAGCCAAGAATTCGCAGATACGCAGTATTTT. Its translation is CASSQEFADTQYF.